The sequence of this TCR beta chain was determined in a study of breast tumors, draining lymph nodes, adjacent tissues. Study-level points and caveats: The data were judged consistent with most tumor T cells coming from lymph node and expanding in tumor.

Via MiXCR, TCRdb re-called the multiplex PCR reads, giving one row per CDR3 protein. The sample consists of 180,000 or so distinct CDR3 sequences, 25% to 40% of them appearing once. The lymph nodes were axillary draining lymph nodes from breast cancer patients. At least ten counts were recorded for this clonotype. The antigen remains unidentified. CDR3 size: 14 residues. V shed 4 bases and J 6 bases; nucleotides not matched to a gene: 9. CDR1 and CDR2 (germline): ENHRY, SYGVKD. The gene calls are TRBV10-3 and TRBJ2-7; 7 bases line up with TRBD2. Input material: axillary lymph node tissue. This TCR derives from a female donor with breast cancer. Some clones in this sample may be carry-over from other donors' samples. The CDR3 is CAISGKGREGEQYF. The DNA of the CDR3 is TGTGCCATCAGTGGTAAAGGGAGGGAAGGCGAGCAGTACTTC.